This record covers a single T cell receptor beta chain. The assay was immunoSEQ multiplex PCR, and TCRdb's table has in-frame clones only and misses some. Among about 52,000 clones listed, 85% to 95% were seen once. This record comes from a study of OX40 agonist ivuxolimab in advanced cancers. About the research overall: Participants, around 80% male, averaged around 64 years of age, ranging from roughly 23 to 80.

The TCR originated in an adult with an advanced solid tumor such as melanoma, head and neck, liver or kidney cancer. Source: CD4+ or CD8+ T cells sorted from blood, taken in a trial of the OX40 agonist ivuxolimab.

The CDR3 loop reads CASSLDNRQGIGRRNTEAFF. The CDR3 bases are TGTGCCAGCAGCTTGGATAATAGACAGGGGATCGGTAGGAGGAACACTGAAGCTTTCTTT. The chain carries TRBV5-4 and TRBJ1-1, with TRBD1 matching over 8 bases. V lost 0 bases and J lost 1; bases outside the gene matches: 17. Germline-derived CDR1 and CDR2 are SGHNT and YYREEE (reference sequence). The CDR3 covers 20 residues.